The clone carrying this TCR beta chain has just a few counts. Its cognate antigen is unknown. MiXCR, applied by TCRdb to the RT-PCR reads, yields one record per CDR3 protein. The sample shows fewer than 750,000 distinct CDR3 sequences, 12% to 15% of them seen only once. The data originate from a study of response to subunit inactivated influenza vaccine. Findings and limits, study-wide: Only a handful of new T cells, the authors suggested, are recruited with each seasonal influenza vaccination.

The germline V gene has CDR1 MNHEY and CDR2 SVGEGT. The CDR3 sequence is 13 residues long. Between the trimmed V and J ends, which lost 7 bases and 6 bases, there was a span of 16 bases. Sample: PBMCs from blood, taken roughly 12 days after vaccination. The clonotype originates from a man aged 45 to 65 who received an inactivated influenza vaccine. This chain links TRBV6-2 or TRBV6-3 with TRBJ2-7, with D possibly TRBD1 on 6 matching bases. CDR3 coding DNA: TGTGCCAGCAAAGGCGAGGGGGTTGGCGAGCAGTACTTC. Protein sequence: CASKGEGVGEQYF.